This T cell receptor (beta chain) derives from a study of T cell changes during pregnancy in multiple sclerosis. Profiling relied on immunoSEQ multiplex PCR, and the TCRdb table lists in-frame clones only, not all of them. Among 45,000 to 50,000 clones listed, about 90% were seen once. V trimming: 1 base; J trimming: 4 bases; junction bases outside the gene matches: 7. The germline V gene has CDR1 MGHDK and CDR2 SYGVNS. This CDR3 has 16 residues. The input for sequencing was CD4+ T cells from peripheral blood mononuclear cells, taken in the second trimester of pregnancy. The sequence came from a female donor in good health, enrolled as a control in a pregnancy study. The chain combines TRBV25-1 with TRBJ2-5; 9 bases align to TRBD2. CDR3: CASSEWGRGGGETQYF. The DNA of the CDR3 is TGTGCCAGCAGTGAATGGGGGCGGGGGGGCGGAGAGACCCAGTACTTC.